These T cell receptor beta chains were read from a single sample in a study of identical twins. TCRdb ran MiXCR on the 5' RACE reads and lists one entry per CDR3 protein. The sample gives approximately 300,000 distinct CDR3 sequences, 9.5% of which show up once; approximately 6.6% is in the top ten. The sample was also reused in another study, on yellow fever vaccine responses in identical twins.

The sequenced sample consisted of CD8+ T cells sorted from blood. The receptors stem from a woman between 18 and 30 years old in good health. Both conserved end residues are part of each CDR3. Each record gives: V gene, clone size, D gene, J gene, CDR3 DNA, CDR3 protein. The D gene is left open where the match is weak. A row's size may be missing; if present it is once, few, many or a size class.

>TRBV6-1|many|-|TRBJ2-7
TGTGCCAGCAGTCGGACGGAGTTGTCCTACGAGCAGTACTTC
CASSRTELSYEQYF
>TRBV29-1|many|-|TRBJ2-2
TGCAGCGTTGAGGGGCAGGGCAACACCGGGGAGCTGTTTTTT
CSVEGQGNTGELFF
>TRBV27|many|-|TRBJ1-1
TGTGCCAGCAGCCCGGTTGGGGGTACTGAAGCTTTCTTT
CASSPVGGTEAFF
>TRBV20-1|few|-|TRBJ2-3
TGCAGTGCTACGTGGGAGCGCGGCACAGATACGCAGTATTTT
CSATWERGTDTQYF
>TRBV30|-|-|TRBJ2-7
TGTGCCTGGAGCCAGGGGGGGTCCTACGAGCAGTACTTC
CAWSQGGSYEQYF
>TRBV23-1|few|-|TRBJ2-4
TGCGCCAGCAGTCGTGGGGAGTCCAAAAACATTCAGTACTTC
CASSRGESKNIQYF
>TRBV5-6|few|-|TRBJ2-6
TGTGCCAGCAGCTTGGCCGGCGGGTTCTCTGGGGCCAACGTCCTGACTTTC
CASSLAGGFSGANVLTF
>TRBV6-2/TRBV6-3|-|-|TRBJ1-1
TGTGCCAGCAGTTATTGGGAGAACACTGAAGCTTTCTTT
CASSYWENTEAFF
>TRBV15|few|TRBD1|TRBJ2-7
TGTGCCACCAGCAGAGAGGGACAGGGTGCCTACGAGCAGTACTTC
CATSREGQGAYEQYF
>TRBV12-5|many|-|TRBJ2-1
TGTGCTAGTGCTCGAACAGGGTACAATGAGCAGTTCTTC
CASARTGYNEQFF
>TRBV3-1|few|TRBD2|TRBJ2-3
TGTGCCAGCACCAGAGCGGGGGGCTACACAGATACGCAGTATTTT
CASTRAGGYTDTQYF
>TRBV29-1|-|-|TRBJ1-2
TGCAGCGTCGCGGAGATGGGTGGGGGCTACACCTTC
CSVAEMGGGYTF
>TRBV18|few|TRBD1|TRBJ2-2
TGTGCCAGCTCACCACCCCAGGGACAGGGGCGCCCCGGGGAGCTGTTTTTT
CASSPPQGQGRPGELFF
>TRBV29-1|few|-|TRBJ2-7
TGCAGCGTAAACCGCGGGACAGCAAGCTCCTACGAGCAGTACTTC
CSVNRGTASSYEQYF
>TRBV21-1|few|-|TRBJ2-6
TGTGCCAGCAGCGTCATCACAGGGATATCAGGGGCCAACGTCCTGACTTTC
CASSVITGISGANVLTF
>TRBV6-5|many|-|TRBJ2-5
TGTGCCAGCAGTTTATACGACAGACAAGAGACCCAGTACTTC
CASSLYDRQETQYF